This TCR beta chain was recorded in a study of blood T cell repertoires in COVID-19 (dated by TCRdb to 2019 to 2021). A note on the overall study: The collaborator samples originated in the United States, Italy and Spain and spanned the acute and convalescent phases of COVID-19. The material from the prospective study consisted of cDNA or gDNA derived from T cells, B-cell-depleted T cells, or PBMCs. Subjects who had been exposed to COVID-19, were actively infected with it, or had recovered from it provided the deeply sampled blood TCRbeta repertoires that made up the dataset. A freely available public database, intended as a resource for researchers studying the immune response to SARS-CoV-2, is where the repertoires were released. The samples were drawn from the first 160 participants of the ongoing ImmuneRACE study and from roughly 1,300 subjects provided by 6 global collaborators. Sample metadata almost always included a de-identified subject ID, COVID-19 status, age in years and sex. HLA class I and class II types, where available, came from metadata supplied by the sample provider rather than from assay-based typing. Beyond this particular receptor, the publication reports: The quantity of clinical and demographic metadata differed by source and by participant and was supplied without curation.

Each collaborating institution followed its own protocols to collect whole blood in K2EDTA tubes. Collaborator samples were shipped for TCRbeta analysis as frozen whole blood, isolated PBMCs, or DNA extracted from either sample type. The CDR3 has 15 amino acids, counting the end cysteine and phenylalanine. Only the CDR3 region is kept as DNA, spanning 45 bases read in frame from base 1. For this chain, trimming is 2 bases at the V end and 9 bases at the J end, and the number of junction bases without a gene match is 11. CDR1 and CDR2 (SGDLS, YYNGEE) derive from the germline V gene. The immunoSEQ Assay, a bias-controlled multiplex PCR, was used to amplify TCRbeta CDR3 regions from genomic DNA. Concerning the study's data processing: Nucleated cell counts per sample were estimated from amplification of reference gene primers within the assay. To quantify the absolute abundance of each unique TCRbeta CDR3 rearrangement, sequence reads were collapsed and filtered. For each sample, productive Simpson clonality was calculated by taking the square root of Simpson's diversity index across productive rearrangements. The immuneACCESS repertoire file appears here via TCRdb, limited to in-frame rearrangements. These files lack a portion of the clones; in checked studies, under half of the deficit traces to unresolved V genes, and the cause of the others is not known. That table is the source of V, J and clone size, and D and trimming were worked out from the DNA. The sample profile shows about 110,000 clones; 82% of them were found once. The top ten clonotypes cover 16% of the sample.

Worth noting for this clone: Its cognate antigen has yet to be identified. No base qualities exist here, and no much larger clone lies one base off it.

This clonotype was sampled from a woman aged 55-75 years with acute or convalescent COVID-19. The sequence joins TRBV9 to TRBJ2-7; 10 nucleotides in the junction match TRBD1. The sequencing input was peripheral blood. The CDR3 region has the sequence CASSVAPTGGAGQYF. In nucleotides, the sequence is TGTGCCAGCAGCGTTGCCCCGACAGGGGGCGCGGGGCAGTACTTC.